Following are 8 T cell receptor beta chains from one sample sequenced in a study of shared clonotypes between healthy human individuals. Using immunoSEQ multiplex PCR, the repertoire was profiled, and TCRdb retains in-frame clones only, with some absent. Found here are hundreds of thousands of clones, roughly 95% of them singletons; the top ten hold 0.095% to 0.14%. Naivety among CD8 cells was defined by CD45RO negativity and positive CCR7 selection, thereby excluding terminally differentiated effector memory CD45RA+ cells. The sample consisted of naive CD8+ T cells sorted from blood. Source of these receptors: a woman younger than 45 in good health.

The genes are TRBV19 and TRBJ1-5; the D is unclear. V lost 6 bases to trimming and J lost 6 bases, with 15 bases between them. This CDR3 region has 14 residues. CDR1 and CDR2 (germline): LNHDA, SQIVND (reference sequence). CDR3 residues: CASRPLLGSQPQHF. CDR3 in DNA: TGTGCCAGTAGGCCCCTCCTGGGCAGTCAGCCCCAGCATTTT.

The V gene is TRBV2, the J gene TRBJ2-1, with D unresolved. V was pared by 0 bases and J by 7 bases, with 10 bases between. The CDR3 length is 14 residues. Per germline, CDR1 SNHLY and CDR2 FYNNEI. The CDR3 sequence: CASSEAPTSNEQFF. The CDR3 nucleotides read TGTGCCAGCAGTGAAGCGCCGACATCTAATGAGCAGTTCTTC.

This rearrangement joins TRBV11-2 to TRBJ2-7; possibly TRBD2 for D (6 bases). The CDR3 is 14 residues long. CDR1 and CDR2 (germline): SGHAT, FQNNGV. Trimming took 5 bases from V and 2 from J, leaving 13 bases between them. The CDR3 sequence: CASSPPGATYEQYF. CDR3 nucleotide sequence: TGTGCCAGCAGCCCTCCGGGAGCCACCTACGAGCAGTACTTC.

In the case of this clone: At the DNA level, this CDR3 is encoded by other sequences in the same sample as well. CDR3 residues: CASSLTGASYEQYF. The DNA of the CDR3 is TGTGCCAGCAGTTTAACAGGGGCATCCTACGAGCAGTACTTC. The J gene is TRBJ2-7, the V gene TRBV27; the match to TRBD1 covers 7 bases. Germline assignment: CDR1 MNHEY and CDR2 SMNVEV (reference sequence). Losses at the gene ends were 2 bases for V and 1 base for J; bases not matched to a gene: 2. This CDR3 has 14 amino acids.

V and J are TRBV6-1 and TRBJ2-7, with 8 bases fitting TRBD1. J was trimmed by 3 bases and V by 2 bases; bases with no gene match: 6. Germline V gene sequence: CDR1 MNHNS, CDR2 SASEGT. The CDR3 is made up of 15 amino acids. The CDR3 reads CASSEIGTGGYEQYF. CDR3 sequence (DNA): TGTGCCAGCAGTGAAATAGGGACAGGCGGCTACGAGCAGTACTTC.

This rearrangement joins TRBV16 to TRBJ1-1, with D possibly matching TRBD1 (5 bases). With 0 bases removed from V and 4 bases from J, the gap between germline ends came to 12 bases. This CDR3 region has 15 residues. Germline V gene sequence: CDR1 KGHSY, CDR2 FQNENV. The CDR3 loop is CASSQSGGWGTEAFF. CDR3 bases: TGTGCCAGCAGCCAATCTGGGGGTTGGGGCACTGAAGCTTTCTTT.

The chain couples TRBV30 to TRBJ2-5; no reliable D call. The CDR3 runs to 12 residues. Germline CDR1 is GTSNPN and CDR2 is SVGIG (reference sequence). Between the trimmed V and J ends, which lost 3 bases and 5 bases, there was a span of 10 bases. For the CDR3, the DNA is TGTGCCTGGAGCGCTAACACGGAGACCCAGTACTTC. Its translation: CAWSANTETQYF.

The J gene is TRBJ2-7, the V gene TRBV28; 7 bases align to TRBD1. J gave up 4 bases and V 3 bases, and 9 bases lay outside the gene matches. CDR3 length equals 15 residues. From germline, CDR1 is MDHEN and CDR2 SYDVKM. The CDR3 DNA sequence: TGTGCCAGCAGTTTCGCCACAGGGGCTGCGTACGAGCAGTACTTC. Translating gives CASSFATGAAYEQYF.